The 22 T cell receptor beta chains in this list originate from one sample, sequenced in a study of preoperative IRX-2 immunotherapy in early breast cancer. Only in-frame clones appear in the TCRdb table, and some are missing; sequencing was by immunoSEQ multiplex PCR. Seen here are under 50,000 clones, 65% to 90% observed once, and the top ten hold around 1.4%. This sample's treatment: preoperative locoregional IRX-2 cytokine immunotherapy. The specimen was lymph node tissue, collected after IRX-2 immunotherapy. Receptors were obtained from a human donor with breast cancer.

The rearrangement joins TRBV6-8 to TRBJ1-5; 8 positions match TRBD1. V shed 6 bases and J 0 bases; nucleotides not matched to a gene: 7. The CDR3 covers 16 residues. CDR1 MNHGY and CDR2 SAAAGT come from the germline V gene. The CDR3: CASRPGQGDSNQPQHF. CDR3 coding DNA: TGTGCCAGCAGACCCGGACAGGGCGATAGCAATCAGCCCCAGCATTTT.

The rearrangement uses TRBV6-8 and TRBJ1-4; 7 bases are shared with TRBD1. The CDR3 consists of 16 residues. Losses at the gene ends were 5 bases for V and 3 bases for J; bases not matched to a gene: 9. The V gene's germline CDR1 is MNHGY and CDR2 SAAAGT. The CDR3 nucleotides read TGTGCCAGCAGTGTTGGGGACAGTGGGGCTAATGAAAAACTGTTTTTT. It specifies CASSVGDSGANEKLFF.

This chain connects TRBV6-8 to TRBJ1-1; the D gene is possibly TRBD1 (5 bases). Trimming removed 3 bases from V and 5 bases from J, with 10 bases in between. The germline V gene has CDR1 MNHGY and CDR2 SAAAGT. The CDR3 spans 13 residues. The DNA for the CDR3 is TGTGCCAGCAGTTATCTGCGGGGGACTGAAGCTTTCTTT. Translating gives CASSYLRGTEAFF.

The CDR3 DNA reads as TGCGCCAGCAGCTTAGGACACGGCTCGGGCGAGCAGTACTTC. Translation gives CASSLGHGSGEQYF. This chain links TRBV5-1 with TRBJ2-7, with D maybe TRBD1 (5 bases). Trimming shortened V by 2 bases and J by 6 bases, and 15 bases separated the two germline ends. The CDR3 consists of 14 residues. Germline loops: CDR1 SGHRS, CDR2 YFSETQ.

The chain joins TRBV19 to TRBJ2-5, with TRBD1 identical over 7 bases. The CDR3 totals 13 residues. Germline trimming cut 6 bases from V and 4 bases from J; bases unmatched to any gene: 5. Germline-derived CDR1 and CDR2 are LNHDA and SQIVND (reference sequence). CDR3 in DNA: TGTGCCAGTAGCGGGACAGTCTTAGAGACCCAGTACTTC. Its translation: CASSGTVLETQYF.

This rearrangement joins TRBV11-3 to TRBJ2-3; 7 positions match TRBD1. The V gene end was trimmed by 1 base and the J gene end by 2 bases; junction bases not matched to a gene: 3. Germline assignment: CDR1 SGHNT and CDR2 YENEEA. The CDR3 is made up of 15 amino acids. Here the CDR3 DNA reads TGTGCCAGCAGCTTAGGGGACAGCCTCACAGATACGCAGTATTTT. Amino acids: CASSLGDSLTDTQYF.

The chain is built from TRBV7-6 and TRBJ2-5; the D is unclear. V was pared by 1 base and J by 3 bases, with 9 bases between. CDR3 length equals 14 residues. Per the germline V gene, CDR1 is SGHVS and CDR2 is FNYEAQ. CDR3 DNA: TGTGCCAGCAGCTTAGGGAACAGAAAAGAGACCCAGTACTTC. This sequence encodes CASSLGNRKETQYF.

V usage is TRBV11-3 and J usage is TRBJ2-2; TRBD1 aligns across 9 bases. Per germline, CDR1 SGHNT and CDR2 YENEEA. With V trimmed by 5 bases and J by 6 bases, 10 bases remained unmatched. The CDR3 runs 16 residues. The CDR3 coding sequence is TGTGCCAGCAGCGCCCCGGGACAGGGTTTCTCCGGGGAGCTGTTTTTT. Its translation: CASSAPGQGFSGELFF.

The chain links TRBV7-7 to TRBJ2-4, with D possibly matching TRBD2 (5 bases). The CDR3 sequence is 15 residues long. Trimming took off 5 bases at V and 5 bases at J, with 16 bases between the two ends. The germline gives CDR1 SSHAT, CDR2 FNYEAQ (reference sequence). The CDR3 nucleotides read TGTGCCAGCAGCAACGCAGAGGGATGGGAAAACATTCAGTACTTC. Amino acid sequence: CASSNAEGWENIQYF.

This clone was seen more than once but under ten times. DNA for the CDR3: TGCGCCAGCAGTGACTCCGGACTGGGGATACCGGATGAGCAGTTCTTC. It translates to CASSDSGLGIPDEQFF. This sequence joins TRBV5-1 and TRBJ2-1, with D possibly matching TRBD2 (5 bases). Germline V CDR1 and CDR2: SGHRS, YFSETQ. V lost 5 bases and J 8 bases, leaving 23 bases between the germline ends. The CDR3 has 16 amino acids.

V is TRBV7-2 and J is TRBJ1-2, with D possibly being TRBD1 (6 bases). Germline V gives CDR1 SGHTA, CDR2 FQGNSA. The length of the CDR3 is 15 residues. Trimming took 5 bases from V and 14 from J, leaving 27 bases between them. CDR3 nucleotide sequence: TGTGCCAGCAGCCGGGAGGGCAGCGCCGGGGGGCGTGGGACCTTC. It encodes CASSREGSAGGRGTF.

V usage is TRBV5-1 and J usage is TRBJ2-1, with D maybe TRBD1 (5 bases). The V and J ends lost 3 bases and 8 bases respectively, with 18 bases between them. This CDR3 region has 15 residues. Per the germline V gene, CDR1 is SGHRS and CDR2 is YFSETQ. The CDR3 DNA follows: TGCGCCAGCAGCTCATCAGGTGACAGTATCCATGAGCAGTTCTTC. This sequence encodes CASSSSGDSIHEQFF.

The genes are TRBV6-8 and TRBJ1-4, with TRBD1 as a possible D gene (5 bases). V lost 8 bases, J lost 4 bases, and 20 bases lay in between. CDR1 and CDR2 (germline): MNHGY, SAAAGT. There are 16 residues in the CDR3. The CDR3 bases are TGTGCCAGCGTTACGAAACCGGGACGGAATAATGAAAAACTGTTTTTT. It encodes CASVTKPGRNNEKLFF.

This sequence joins TRBV5-1 and TRBJ1-5; 7 bases map to TRBD1. The CDR3 length is 14 residues. Trimming at V came to 6 bases and at J to 0 bases, leaving 3 bases not matched to a gene. Per germline, CDR1 SGHRS and CDR2 YFSETQ. In nucleotides, the CDR3 is TGCGCCAGCATGGGACAGTATAGCAATCAGCCCCAGCATTTT. This encodes CASMGQYSNQPQHF. Complete variable domain (other parts from reference TRBV5-1 and TRBJ1-5): KAGVTQTPRYLIKTRGQQVTLSCSPISGHRSVSWYQQTPGQGLQFLFEYFSETQRNKGNFPGRFSGRQFSNSRSEMNVSTLELGDSALYLCASMGQYSNQPQHFGDGTRLSIL.

CDR3 protein: CSVERRDTGELFF. CDR3 coding DNA: TGCAGCGTTGAAAGGCGGGACACCGGGGAGCTGTTTTTT. J is TRBJ2-2 and V is TRBV29-1, with D perhaps TRBD2 (5 bases). The germline V gene encodes CDR1 SQVTM and CDR2 ANQGSEA. This CDR3 is built from 13 residues. V was trimmed by 2 bases and J by 3 bases, leaving 7 bases between them.

The gene calls are TRBV11-3 and TRBJ2-2, with D perhaps TRBD2 (5 bases). This CDR3 region has 14 residues. The V end lost 6 bases, the J end lost 7 bases, and 15 bases lay between the germline ends. The germline V gene has CDR1 SGHNT and CDR2 YENEEA. CDR3 residues: CASRPEGYNGELFF. DNA of the CDR3: TGTGCCAGCAGACCTGAGGGATATAACGGGGAGCTGTTTTTT.

This clone was picked up one time. This sequence joins TRBV6-7 and TRBJ2-2; a possible D gene is TRBD2 (6 bases). TRBV6-7 is flagged as an ORF with uncertain function. The CDR3 covers 16 residues. Trimming shortened V by 2 bases and J by 0 bases, and 10 bases separated the two germline ends. For the CDR3, the DNA is TGTGCCAGCAGTTACCATGGGACTGCGAACACCGGGGAGCTGTTTTTT. This sequence encodes CASSYHGTANTGELFF.

The V gene is TRBV29-1, the J gene TRBJ1-2, with 10 bases fitting TRBD1. The CDR3 is 15 residues long. Germline loops: CDR1 SQVTM, CDR2 ANQGSEA. Trimming removed 1 base from V and 1 base from J; junction bases left unmatched: 3. CDR3 sequence (DNA): TGCAGCGTTGAAGTTGGGACAGGGGTTAACTATGGCTACACCTTC. Translated: CSVEVGTGVNYGYTF.

The chain combines TRBV5-1 with TRBJ1-2; D is unresolved. V was trimmed by 0 bases and J by 0 bases, leaving 6 bases between them. The germline gives CDR1 SGHRS, CDR2 YFSETQ. CDR3 length: 14 amino acids. CDR3 sequence: CASSLAETNYGYTF. The CDR3 DNA is TGCGCCAGCAGCTTGGCAGAAACTAACTATGGCTACACCTTC.

This chain connects TRBV11-3 to TRBJ2-1; 8 bases align to TRBD2. The CDR3 is made up of 15 amino acids. Germline V CDR1 and CDR2: SGHNT, YENEEA. With V trimmed by 3 bases and J by 8 bases, 9 bases remained unmatched. This chain's CDR3 is CASSLEAGVWDEQFF. The CDR3 DNA reads TGTGCCAGCAGCTTGGAAGCGGGGGTTTGGGATGAGCAGTTCTTC.

This clone was counted a few times. This chain links TRBV23-1 with TRBJ1-1, with D unresolved. TRBV23-1 qualifies as an ORF whose function is uncertain. V lost 6 bases and J lost 2, with 19 bases in between. The CDR3 runs to 16 residues. DNA for the CDR3: TGCGCCAGCAGCCAAGCCGGGATTCAGCGTAACACTGAAGCTTTCTTT. Translated: CASSQAGIQRNTEAFF.

The chain is built from TRBV10-1 and TRBJ2-2; 7 bases are shared with TRBD1. V lost 4 bases, J lost 9 bases, and 8 bases stayed unmatched. This CDR3 is built from 14 residues. Per germline, CDR1 WNHNN and CDR2 SYGVQD (reference sequence). The CDR3 DNA sequence: TGCGCCAGCAGTGGCGGTTCAGGGGGTCGGGAGCTGTTTTTT. Translated, it gives CASSGGSGGRELFF.